A single sample gave rise to the 27 T cell receptor beta chains below, sequenced in a study of blood T cell repertoires in COVID-19. Sequencing was performed with immunoSEQ multiplex PCR; in TCRdb, only in-frame clones are kept and a portion is missing. The table has about 100,000 clones, roughly 87% seen once. Sample: peripheral blood. The source of these receptors is a man aged 30-40 years in a cohort sampled during active COVID-19.

The rearrangement joins TRBV21-1 to TRBJ1-2; whether TRBD1, the table's D call, matches the DNA was not checked. TRBV21-1 is a recognized pseudogene. CDR3 size: 16 residues. CDR3 sequence reads: CASSSPDRTGGYGYTF. CDR3 in DNA: TGTGCCAGCAGCAGCCCCGACAGGACGGGTGGCTATGGCTACACCTTC.

This chain uses TRBV25-1 with TRBJ2-7, with TRBD1 identical over 8 bases. The CDR3 has 15 amino acids. Germline CDR1 MGHDK, CDR2 SYGVNS. V trimming: 3 bases; J trimming: 6 bases; junction bases outside the gene matches: 10. CDR3 residues: CASSDHRGYVPEQYF. CDR3 DNA sequence: TGTGCCAGCAGTGACCACAGGGGGTACGTGCCCGAGCAGTACTTC.

In its sample, this clone was seen a few times. The V and J genes are TRBV30 and TRBJ1-2; D possibly corresponds to TRBD1 (6 bases). The CDR3 has 13 residues. Germline assignment: CDR1 GTSNPN and CDR2 SVGIG (reference sequence). Deletions cut 4 bases from V and 6 bases from J, with 15 bases between. The CDR3 DNA is TGTGCCTGGAATCAGGGGCAGGAGAATGGCTACACCTTC. Its translation: CAWNQGQENGYTF.

This chain uses TRBV15 with TRBJ1-1, with D possibly TRBD1 on 5 matching bases. This CDR3 spans 13 amino acids. The germline gives CDR1 LNHNV, CDR2 YYDKDF (reference sequence). Trimming shortened V by 4 bases and J by 5 bases, and 11 bases separated the two germline ends. The CDR3 here is CATSIGGLTEAFF. CDR3 DNA sequence: TGTGCCACCAGCATCGGGGGTCTGACTGAAGCTTTCTTT.

The gene calls are TRBV3-1 (or the pseudogene TRBV3-2) and TRBJ2-3; 10 bases match TRBD2. Looked up from germline, CDR1 is LGHDT and CDR2 is YNNKEL (reference sequence). The CDR3 totals 16 residues. V trimming: 4 bases; J trimming: 2 bases; junction bases outside the gene matches: 6. The CDR3 region is CASSLRTSGYTDTQYF. CDR3 bases: TGTGCCAGCAGCCTCCGGACTAGCGGATACACAGATACGCAGTATTTT.

This clone was found once. This chain joins TRBV7-6 and TRBJ2-5, with D maybe TRBD2 (7 bases). The CDR3 runs 15 residues. Germline V lookup: CDR1 SGHVS, CDR2 FNYEAQ. With 1 base removed from V and 3 bases from J, the gap between germline ends came to 12 bases. CDR3 coding DNA: TGTGCCAGCAGCTTAGAGGCGGGGGCGGAAGAGACCCAGTACTTC. Translation gives CASSLEAGAEETQYF.

The chain joins TRBV14 to TRBJ2-1, with TRBD2 matching over 13 bases. Germline V gene sequence: CDR1 SGHDN, CDR2 FVKESK. The CDR3 contains 16 residues. J gave up 9 bases and V 3 bases, and 8 bases lay outside the gene matches. Here the CDR3 reads CASSHLTSGGAREQFF. CDR3 DNA sequence: TGTGCCAGCAGCCACCTCACTAGCGGGGGGGCCCGTGAGCAGTTCTTC.

The CDR3 is CASSVRTAHTGELFF. The CDR3, as DNA: TGTGCCAGCAGTGTTAGGACAGCCCACACCGGGGAGCTGTTTTTT. The rearrangement uses TRBV25-1 and TRBJ2-2; TRBD1 is a possible D gene (6 bases). Per germline, CDR1 MGHDK and CDR2 SYGVNS. This CDR3 spans 15 amino acids. Trimming shortened V by 4 bases and J by 3 bases, and 12 bases separated the two germline ends.

The chain recombines TRBV12-3 or TRBV12-4 with TRBJ2-7; D is uncertain. The CDR3 covers 13 residues. Trimming left V 1 base short and J 4 bases short, with 8 bases between. The CDR3 DNA sequence: TGTGCCAGCAGTTTAGTCCCTGTGTACGAGCAGTACTTC. Encoded protein: CASSLVPVYEQYF.

The chain links TRBV6-1 to TRBJ1-1; maybe TRBD1 (5 bases). CDR3 length: 13 amino acids. Germline lookup yields CDR1 MNHNS and CDR2 SASEGT. Trimming took off 1 base at V and 12 bases at J, with 15 bases between the two ends. CDR3 sequence (DNA): TGTGCCAGCAGTGAAGTGGGGCTAACGAGAACTTTCTTT. Translated: CASSEVGLTRTFF.

The chain employs TRBV30 and TRBJ1-5, with D unresolved. From germline, CDR1 is GTSNPN and CDR2 SVGIG (reference sequence). Between the trimmed V and J ends, which lost 2 bases and 7 bases, there was a span of 12 bases. This CDR3 spans 13 amino acids. Here the CDR3 DNA reads TGTGCCTGGAGTACCAGTGGTTGGCAGCCCCAGCATTTT. It is translated as CAWSTSGWQPQHF.

The V call is TRBV3-1 (or the pseudogene TRBV3-2), the J call TRBJ2-2; D perhaps matches TRBD2 (5 bases). Per germline, CDR1 LGHDT and CDR2 YNNKEL (reference sequence). V dropped 1 base and J dropped 7 bases, with 7 bases sitting between them. This CDR3 has 13 residues. The DNA of the CDR3 is TGTGCCAGCAGCCAAGGAGCGGTCGGGGAGCTGTTTTTT. It specifies CASSQGAVGELFF.

The chain recombines TRBV28 with TRBJ2-1; D remains unclear. CDR1 is MDHEN, CDR2 SYDVKM, per germline. V was shortened by 5 bases and J by 9 bases, with 5 bases between the two germline ends. This CDR3 comprises 10 residues. The CDR3 nucleotides are TGTGCCAGCAGTGGCGGTGAGCAGTTCTTC. It translates to CASSGGEQFF.

V gene TRBV7-9 combines with J gene TRBJ2-6; TRBD1 is a possible D gene (6 bases). Trimming took 1 base from V and 0 from J, leaving 13 bases between them. CDR1 SEHNR and CDR2 FQNEAQ come from the germline V gene (reference sequence). The CDR3 length is 18 residues. In nucleotides, the CDR3 is TGTGCCAGCAGCTTAGAGGGGGTAGGGACCTCTGGGGCCAACGTCCTGACTTTC. It yields the protein CASSLEGVGTSGANVLTF.

The genes are TRBV4-3 and TRBJ2-1; D not certain. Trimming pared 2 bases from V and 6 bases from J, leaving 8 bases between. This CDR3 spans 13 amino acids. Germline V gives CDR1 LGHNA, CDR2 YSLEER. CDR3 sequence (DNA): TGCGCCAGCAGCCAATTCGTCAGCAATGAGCAGTTCTTC. Encoded protein: CASSQFVSNEQFF.

The rearrangement links TRBV18 to TRBJ2-7; 7 positions agree with TRBD1. This CDR3 contains 16 residues. CDR1 is KGHSH and CDR2 is LQKENI in the germline V gene. Unmatched junction bases numbered 11, after V lost 4 bases and J lost 2 bases. The CDR3 sequence: CASSLRKGAGTYEQYF. The DNA of the CDR3 is TGTGCCAGCTCACTCAGGAAGGGGGCAGGAACCTACGAGCAGTACTTC.

V and J are TRBV5-6 and TRBJ1-5; D call uncertain. V shed 4 bases and J shed 2 bases, with 22 bases lying between them. Germline V gene sequence: CDR1 SGHDT, CDR2 YYEEEE. The CDR3 covers 18 residues. The DNA of the CDR3 is TGTGCCAGCAGCCGCCGGCGCGGGAGACCTGAGGGCAATCAGCCCCAGCATTTT. Translating gives CASSRRRGRPEGNQPQHF.

V and J are TRBV5-1 and TRBJ1-1; 7 bases align to TRBD1. The ends lost 7 bases at V and 7 bases at J; junction bases unmatched: 4. This CDR3 spans 11 amino acids. Germline CDR1 SGHRS, CDR2 YFSETQ. The CDR3 DNA is TGCGCCAGCTTCCAGGGGGGTGAAGCTTTCTTT. It specifies CASFQGGEAFF.

The chain couples TRBV5-4 to TRBJ2-1; the match to TRBD2 covers 7 bases. The V segment lost 3 bases and the J segment 6 bases; nucleotides outside the gene matches: 3. The CDR3 is made up of 13 amino acids. Germline loops: CDR1 SGHNT, CDR2 YYREEE (reference sequence). This CDR3 is CASSYSGGNEQFF. The CDR3 bases are TGTGCCAGCAGCTACTCGGGGGGCAATGAGCAGTTCTTC.

The chain couples TRBV28 to TRBJ1-2; no reliable D call. Germline CDR1 is MDHEN and CDR2 is SYDVKM. V lost 3 bases, J lost 6 bases, and 11 bases lay in between. CDR3 length: 13 residues. This chain's CDR3 is CASSFQVVDGYTF. The CDR3 DNA reads as TGTGCCAGCAGTTTTCAGGTAGTGGATGGCTACACCTTC.

The rearrangement joins TRBV5-1 to TRBJ2-2; TRBD1 matches 10 bases. The ends lost 4 bases at V and 3 bases at J; junction bases unmatched: 12. Germline loops: CDR1 SGHRS, CDR2 YFSETQ. The CDR3 sequence is 18 residues long. CDR3 nucleotide sequence: TGCGCCAGCAGCCTCCCGGTGACAGGGGGCGTTGACACCGGGGAGCTGTTTTTT. This encodes CASSLPVTGGVDTGELFF.

The chain is built from TRBV14 and TRBJ1-4, with D maybe TRBD1 (5 bases). The V gene's germline CDR1 is SGHDN and CDR2 FVKESK. Deletions cut 3 bases from V and 4 bases from J, with 6 bases between. This CDR3 is 13 amino acids long. CDR3 bases: TGTGCCAGCAGCCAGGGGCTTAATGAAAAACTGTTTTTT. Protein product: CASSQGLNEKLFF. Full variable domain (missing parts from reference TRBV14 and TRBJ1-4): EAGVTQFPSHSVIEKGQTVTLRCDPISGHDNLYWYRRVMGKEIKFLLHFVKESKQDESGMPNNRFLAERTGGTYSTLKVQPAELEDSGVYFCASSQGLNEKLFFGSGTQLSVL.

The chain recombines TRBV5-6 with TRBJ2-3; 14 nucleotides align to TRBD2. This CDR3 is 17 amino acids long. CDR1 is SGHDT, CDR2 YYEEEE, per germline. V was clipped by 4 bases and J by 5 bases; unmatched bases: 9. CDR3 sequence (DNA): TGTGCCAGCAGCCTACCGGGACTAGCGGGGGAGGGAGATACGCAGTATTTT. This sequence encodes CASSLPGLAGEGDTQYF.

CDR3 bases: TGTGCCAGCAGTCCCGACAGGGTTTATGGCTACACCTTC. This translates into CASSPDRVYGYTF. The chain employs TRBV12-3 or TRBV12-4 and TRBJ1-2; 7 bases fit TRBD1. With 5 bases clipped from V and 5 bases from J, the junction kept 5 bases outside the gene matches. This CDR3 comprises 13 residues.

This sequence joins TRBV5-8 and TRBJ2-1, with D possibly being TRBD1 (5 bases). The V end was cut by 3 bases, the J end by 3 bases, with 10 bases between. Germline assignment: CDR1 SGHTS and CDR2 YDEGEE. This CDR3 spans 14 amino acids. CDR3 in amino acids: CASSSRTFYNEQFF. DNA for the CDR3: TGTGCCAGCAGCTCCCGGACATTCTACAATGAGCAGTTCTTC.

The chain has TRBV10-3 and TRBJ1-1; 8 bases match TRBD1. The CDR3 runs to 15 residues. V shed 6 bases, J shed 1 base, and the junction held 7 bases outside the gene matches. CDR1 and CDR2 from the germline V gene are ENHRY and SYGVKD. CDR3 residues: CAIRDREDPNTEAFF. The CDR3 DNA reads as TGTGCCATCAGGGACAGGGAAGACCCGAACACTGAAGCTTTCTTT.

This chain connects TRBV10-2 to TRBJ2-2; perhaps TRBD2 as D (6 bases). V lost 7 bases and J 5 bases, leaving 11 bases between the germline ends. CDR1 and CDR2 from the germline V gene are WSHSY and SAAADI. The CDR3 has 13 residues. DNA for the CDR3: TGCGCCAGCACCCTAGGAGGGACCGGGGAGCTGTTTTTT. Its protein is CASTLGGTGELFF.